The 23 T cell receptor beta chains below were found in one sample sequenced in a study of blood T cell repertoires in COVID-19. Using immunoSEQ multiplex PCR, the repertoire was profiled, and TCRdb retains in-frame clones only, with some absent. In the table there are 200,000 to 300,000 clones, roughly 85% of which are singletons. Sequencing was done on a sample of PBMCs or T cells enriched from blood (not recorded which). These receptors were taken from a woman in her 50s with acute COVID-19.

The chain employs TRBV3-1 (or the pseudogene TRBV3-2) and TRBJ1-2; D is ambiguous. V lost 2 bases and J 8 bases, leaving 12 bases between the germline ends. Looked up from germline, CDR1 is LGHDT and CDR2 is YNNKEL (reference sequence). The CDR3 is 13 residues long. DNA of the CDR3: TGTGCCAGCAGCCAATGGAGGGATAAGGGCTACACCTTC. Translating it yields CASSQWRDKGYTF.

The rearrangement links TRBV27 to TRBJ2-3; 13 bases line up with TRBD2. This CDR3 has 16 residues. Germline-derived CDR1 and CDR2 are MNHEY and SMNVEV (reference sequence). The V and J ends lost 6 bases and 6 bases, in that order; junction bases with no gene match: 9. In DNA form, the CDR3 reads TGTGCCAGCAGGCCAACTAGCGGGGGGGCTAGGGATACGCAGTATTTT. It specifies CASRPTSGGARDTQYF.

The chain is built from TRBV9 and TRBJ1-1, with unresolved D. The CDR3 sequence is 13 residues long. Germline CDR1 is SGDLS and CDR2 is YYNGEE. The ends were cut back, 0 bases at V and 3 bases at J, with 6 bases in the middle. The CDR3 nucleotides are TGTGCCAGCAGCGTAGAACAGTACACTGAAGCTTTCTTT. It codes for CASSVEQYTEAFF.

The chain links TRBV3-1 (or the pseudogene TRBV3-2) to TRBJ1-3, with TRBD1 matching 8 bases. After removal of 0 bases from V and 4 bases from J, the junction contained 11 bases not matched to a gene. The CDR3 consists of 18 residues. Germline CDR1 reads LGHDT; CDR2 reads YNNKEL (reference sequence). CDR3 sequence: CASSQDRTGIFFGNTIYF. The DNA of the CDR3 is TGTGCCAGCAGCCAAGATAGGACAGGGATTTTTTTCGGAAACACCATATATTTT.

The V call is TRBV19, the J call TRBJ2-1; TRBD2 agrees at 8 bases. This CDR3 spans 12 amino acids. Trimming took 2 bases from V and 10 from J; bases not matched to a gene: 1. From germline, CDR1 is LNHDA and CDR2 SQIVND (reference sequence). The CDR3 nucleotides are TGTGCCAGTAGTATACGCGGGGGGGAGCAGTTCTTC. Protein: CASSIRGGEQFF.

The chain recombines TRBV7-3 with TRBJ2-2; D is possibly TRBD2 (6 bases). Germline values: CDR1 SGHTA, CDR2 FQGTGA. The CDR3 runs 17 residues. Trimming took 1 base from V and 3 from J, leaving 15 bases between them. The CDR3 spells CASSLRVLASDTGELFF. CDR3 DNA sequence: TGTGCCAGCAGCTTAAGAGTGTTGGCTAGCGACACCGGGGAGCTGTTTTTT.

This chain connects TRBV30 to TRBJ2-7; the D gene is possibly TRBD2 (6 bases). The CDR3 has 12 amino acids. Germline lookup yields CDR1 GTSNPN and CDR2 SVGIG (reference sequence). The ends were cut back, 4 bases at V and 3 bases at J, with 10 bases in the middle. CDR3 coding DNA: TGTGCCTGGAATCAGGGAGGCTACGAGCAGTACTTC. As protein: CAWNQGGYEQYF.

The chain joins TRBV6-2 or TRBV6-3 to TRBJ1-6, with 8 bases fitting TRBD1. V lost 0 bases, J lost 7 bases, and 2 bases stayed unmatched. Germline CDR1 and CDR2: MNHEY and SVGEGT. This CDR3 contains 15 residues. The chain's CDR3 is CASSYSGQGNSPLHF. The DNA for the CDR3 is TGTGCCAGCAGTTACTCAGGACAGGGAAATTCACCCCTCCACTTT.

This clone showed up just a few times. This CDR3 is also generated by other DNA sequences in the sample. The CDR3 sequence is CASSLQGADNSPLHF. The CDR3 region has the DNA TGCGCCAGCAGCTTACAGGGAGCTGATAATTCACCCCTCCACTTT. The chain combines TRBV5-1 with TRBJ1-6; D may be TRBD1 (6 bases). Germline V gives CDR1 SGHRS, CDR2 YFSETQ. This CDR3 contains 15 residues. V lost 2 bases to trimming and J lost 5 bases, with 11 bases between them.

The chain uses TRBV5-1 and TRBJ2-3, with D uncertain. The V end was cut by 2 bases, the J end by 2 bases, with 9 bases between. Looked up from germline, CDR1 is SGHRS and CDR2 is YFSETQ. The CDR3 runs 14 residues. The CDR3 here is CASSFSPSTDTQYF. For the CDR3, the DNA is TGCGCCAGCAGCTTTTCCCCCTCCACAGATACGCAGTATTTT.

CDR3 region: CASSLQGPPEAFF. The CDR3 DNA sequence: TGTGCCAGCAGCCTACAGGGTCCCCCTGAAGCTTTCTTT. The V call is TRBV7-9, the J call TRBJ1-1, with D perhaps TRBD1 (6 bases). This CDR3 has 13 amino acids. V was cut by 5 bases and J by 6 bases, with 13 bases left in between. In germline, CDR1 is SEHNR, CDR2 FQNEAQ (reference sequence).

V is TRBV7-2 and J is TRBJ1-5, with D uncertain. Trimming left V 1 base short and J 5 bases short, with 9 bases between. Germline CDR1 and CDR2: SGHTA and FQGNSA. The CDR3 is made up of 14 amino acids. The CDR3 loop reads CASSLDGVDQPQHF. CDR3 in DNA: TGTGCCAGCAGCTTAGACGGGGTTGATCAGCCCCAGCATTTT.

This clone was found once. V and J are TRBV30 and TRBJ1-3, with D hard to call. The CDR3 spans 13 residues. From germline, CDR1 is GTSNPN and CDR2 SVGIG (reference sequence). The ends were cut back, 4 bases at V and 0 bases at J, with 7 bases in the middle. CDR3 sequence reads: CAWTYDSGNTIYF. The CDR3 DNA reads TGTGCCTGGACCTACGACTCTGGAAACACCATATATTTT.

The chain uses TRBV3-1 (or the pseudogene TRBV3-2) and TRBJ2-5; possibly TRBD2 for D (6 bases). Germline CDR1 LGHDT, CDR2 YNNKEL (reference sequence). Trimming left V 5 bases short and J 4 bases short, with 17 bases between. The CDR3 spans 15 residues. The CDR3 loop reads CASSLGRAGLETQYF. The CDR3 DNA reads TGTGCCAGCAGCTTGGGACGGGCGGGGTTAGAGACCCAGTACTTC.

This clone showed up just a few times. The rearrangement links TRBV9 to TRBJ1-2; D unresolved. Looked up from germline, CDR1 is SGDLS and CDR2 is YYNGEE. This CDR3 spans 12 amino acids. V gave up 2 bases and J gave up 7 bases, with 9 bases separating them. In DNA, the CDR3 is TGTGCCAGCAGCGTTGGAGATCTTGGCTACACCTTC. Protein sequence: CASSVGDLGYTF.

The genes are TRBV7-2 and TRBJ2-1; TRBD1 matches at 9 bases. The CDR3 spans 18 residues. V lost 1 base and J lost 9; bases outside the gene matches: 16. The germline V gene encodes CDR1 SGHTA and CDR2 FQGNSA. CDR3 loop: CASSLEPAGTGPRGEQFF. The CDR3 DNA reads TGTGCCAGCAGCTTAGAGCCTGCCGGGACAGGGCCCCGGGGTGAGCAGTTCTTC.

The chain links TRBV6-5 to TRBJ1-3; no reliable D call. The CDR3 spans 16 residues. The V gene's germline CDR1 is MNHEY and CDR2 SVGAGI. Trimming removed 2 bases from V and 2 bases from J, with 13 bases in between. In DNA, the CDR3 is TGTGCCAGCAGTTACGGGGTTGGGCGGGCTGGAAACACCATATATTTT. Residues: CASSYGVGRAGNTIYF.

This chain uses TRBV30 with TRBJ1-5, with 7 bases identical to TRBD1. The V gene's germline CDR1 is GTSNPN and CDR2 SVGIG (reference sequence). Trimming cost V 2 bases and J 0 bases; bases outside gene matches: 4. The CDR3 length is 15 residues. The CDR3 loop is CAWSRDRDSNQPQHF. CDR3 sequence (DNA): TGTGCCTGGAGTCGGGACAGAGATAGCAATCAGCCCCAGCATTTT.

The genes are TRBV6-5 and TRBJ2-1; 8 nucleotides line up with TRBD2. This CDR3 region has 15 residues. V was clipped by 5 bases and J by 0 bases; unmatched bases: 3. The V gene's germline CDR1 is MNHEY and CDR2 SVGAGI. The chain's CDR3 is CASSLRGGSYNEQFF. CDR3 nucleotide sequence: TGTGCCAGCAGTCTCCGGGGGGGCTCCTACAATGAGCAGTTCTTC.

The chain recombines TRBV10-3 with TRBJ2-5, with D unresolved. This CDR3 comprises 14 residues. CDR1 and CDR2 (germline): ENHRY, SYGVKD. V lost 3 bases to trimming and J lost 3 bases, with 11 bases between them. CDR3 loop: CAISELSREETQYF. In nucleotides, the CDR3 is TGTGCCATCAGTGAACTCTCACGGGAAGAGACCCAGTACTTC.

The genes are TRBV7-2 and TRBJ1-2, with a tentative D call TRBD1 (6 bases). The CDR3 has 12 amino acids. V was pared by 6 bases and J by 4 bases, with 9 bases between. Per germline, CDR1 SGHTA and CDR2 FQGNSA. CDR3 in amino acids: CASRKQGYGYTF. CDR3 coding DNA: TGTGCCAGCAGGAAACAGGGCTATGGCTACACCTTC.

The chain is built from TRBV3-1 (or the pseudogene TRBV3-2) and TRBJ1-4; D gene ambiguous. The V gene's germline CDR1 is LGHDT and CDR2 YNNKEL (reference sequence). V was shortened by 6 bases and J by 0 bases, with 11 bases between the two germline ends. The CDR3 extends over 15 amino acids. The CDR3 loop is CASRRRSSTNEKLFF. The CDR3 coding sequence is TGTGCCAGCAGGCGCAGGTCCTCAACTAATGAAAAACTGTTTTTT.

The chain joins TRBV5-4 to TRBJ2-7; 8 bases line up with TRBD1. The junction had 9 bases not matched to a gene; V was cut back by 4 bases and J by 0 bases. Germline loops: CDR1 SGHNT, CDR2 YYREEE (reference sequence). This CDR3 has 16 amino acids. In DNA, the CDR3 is TGTGCCAGCAGCAAGAACAGGGGGTTTAACTCCTACGAGCAGTACTTC. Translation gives CASSKNRGFNSYEQYF.